This T cell receptor beta chain was observed in a study of blood T cell repertoires in COVID-19. As for the study in general: T cells, B-cell-depleted T cells, or PBMCs supplied cDNA or gDNA.

Seattle patients were enrolled during active infection and followed longitudinally. The authors' processing: How many nucleated cells were present was estimated from reference gene primer amplification. Clones were sequenced by immunoSEQ multiplex PCR, and TCRdb holds only the in-frame ones, with some missing. V and J calls plus clone size are reproduced from that table; the DNA served to infer D and trimming. The repertoire consists of 300,000 to 350,000 clones, with roughly 90% occurring once and the leading ten covering approximately 9.3%. Trimming took off 4 bases at V and 0 bases at J, with 12 bases between the two ends. Germline CDR1 is SQVTM and CDR2 is ANQGSEA. The CDR3 has 14 residues.

This rearrangement joins TRBV29-1 to TRBJ1-2; D ambiguous. The sequencing sample was made of peripheral blood. This receptor was taken from a man aged 25 to 40 with COVID-19, enrolled during active disease. The DNA for the CDR3 is TGCAGCGTTGTTGGTGTTAGTTCTAACTATGGCTACACCTTC. This translates into CSVVGVSSNYGYTF.